This TCR beta chain was captured in a study of HIV-infected children after antiretroviral therapy interruption. Study-level findings and limits: Naive CD4+ CDR3 sharing between time points fell after interruption began.

Unique molecular identifiers were included in an RNA-based 3' RACE TCR library. TCRdb independently ran MiXCR on the 3' RACE reads; one entry per CDR3 protein. This table has fewer than 50,000 distinct CDR3 sequences, 4.3% appearing once. The treatment was: PENTA 11 planned treatment interruption arm or continuous ART arm. Per germline, CDR1 SGHTA and CDR2 FQGNSA. Both ends counted, the CDR3 spans 21 residues. As to this clonotype: Antigen unknown. The limits of the CDR3 on the DNA are not certain, so only TCRdb's listed CDR3 is given.

The specimen comprised CD45RA+ CD4+ T cells from PBMCs, pooled from several time points, sampled from a donor given antiretroviral therapy, either interrupted or continuous. Indicated subset: naive CD4+ CD45RA+ CD45RO- T cells. This chain uses TRBV7-2 with TRBJ1-2; the table calls TRBD1, which could not be checked here. The clonotype originates from a pool of human donors with HIV. CDR3 protein: CASSFYICSARGTTGGHGYTF.